This T cell receptor (beta chain) was sequenced in a study of T-cell reconstitution after alpha-beta-depleted transplantation in children. Findings of the study overall: The authors attributed T-cell counts and diversity one year after transplant mostly to newly produced T cells. Surviving recipient T cells and thymic progenitors underlay high day-60 TCRbeta diversity in some patients. Expanded clones from the graft, numbering several hundred, reportedly supplied alpha-beta T cells about two months after transplant.

Unique molecular identifiers were incorporated into the prepared TCRbeta library. TCRdb independently ran MiXCR on the PCR reads; one entry per CDR3 protein. The sample carries fewer than 1 million distinct CDR3 sequences, less than 20% recorded once. This clonotype has only a few counts. The antigen remains unidentified. Sample: PBMCs, mostly from graft donor cells, taken 360 days after TCRalphabeta/CD19-depleted stem cell transplant. This TCR derives from a male patient aged 10 to 17 who had a stem cell transplant for acute lymphoblastic leukemia, so the T cells may come from the graft donor.

The CDR3, as DNA: TGTGCCAGCAGTGGACAGGGGGTTGTTTCTGGGGCCAACGTCCTGACTTTC. Translated: CASSGQGVVSGANVLTF. The J gene is TRBJ2-6, the V gene TRBV28, with 10 bases lining up with TRBD1. Germline CDR1 is MDHEN and CDR2 is SYDVKM. This CDR3 has 17 amino acids. The J segment lost 1 base and the V segment lost 5 bases, leaving 5 bases of the junction unmatched.